The entry that follows covers one TCR beta chain sequence. CDR1 is SGHRS, CDR2 YFSETQ, per germline. With 4 bases clipped from V and 0 bases from J, the junction kept 9 bases outside the gene matches. The CDR3 runs to 18 residues. This sample stems from a study of blood T cell repertoires in COVID-19. Profiling relied on immunoSEQ multiplex PCR, and the TCRdb table lists in-frame clones only, not all of them. The sample has 200,000 to 250,000 clones; around 81% are singletons. The V gene is TRBV5-1, the J gene TRBJ2-6, with 8 bases identical to TRBD1. The receptor comes from an older woman with active or convalescent COVID-19. The material sequenced was peripheral blood. The CDR3 DNA sequence: TGCGCCAGCAGCAGGTCGGGACAGGCAAGCTCTGGGGCCAACGTCCTGACTTTC. The encoded protein is CASSRSGQASSGANVLTF. The full variable domain, completed using reference TRBV5-1 and TRBJ2-6, is KAGVTQTPRYLIKTRGQQVTLSCSPISGHRSVSWYQQTPGQGLQFLFEYFSETQRNKGNFPGRFSGRQFSNSRSEMNVSTLELGDSALYLCASSRSGQASSGANVLTFGAGSRLTVL.